The 5 T cell receptor beta chains reported below all come from one sample, sequenced in a study of T cells in Graves' hyperthyroidism and ophthalmopathy. The investigators amplified TCR beta CDR3 regions from RNA transcripts. Researchers ran a first-round RT-PCR on the TCR CDR3 using the HTBI primer set. TCRdb itself ran the multiplex PCR reads through MiXCR, one entry per CDR3 protein. The sample includes about 590,000 distinct CDR3 sequences, about 15% of them seen just once. Sequenced input: blood. Receptors originate from a woman younger than 45 with Graves' hyperthyroidism.

This clonotype was counted ten times or more. The chain is built from TRBV7-2 and TRBJ2-7; no clear D. CDR3 length: 13 residues. Germline V lookup: CDR1 SGHTA, CDR2 FQGNSA. Trimming took off 1 base at V and 6 bases at J, with 10 bases between the two ends. CDR3 nucleotides: TGTGCCAGCAGCTTAGGGCAGAGGTTCGAGCAGTACTTC. Amino acids: CASSLGQRFEQYF.

In its sample, this clonotype was seen once. Germline is not matched at one junction end, which may reflect a read error. This chain uses TRBV19 with TRBJ1-1; 8 nucleotides align to TRBD1. The CDR3 sequence is 16 residues long. The germline V gene encodes CDR1 LNHDA and CDR2 SQIVND (reference sequence). The CDR3 region has the DNA TGTGCCAGTAGTATAGCCTTCGGACAGGGCGGCACTGAAGCTTCCTTT. It encodes CASSIAFGQGGTEASF. The full variable domain, its missing parts supplied by reference TRBV19 and TRBJ1-1, is DGGITQSPKYLFRKEGQNVTLSCEQNLNHDAMYWYRQDPGQGLRLIYYSQIVNDFQKGDIAEGYSVSREKKESFPLTVTSAQKNPTAFYLCASSIAFGQGGTEASFGQGTRLTVV.

The chain couples TRBV6-5 to TRBJ1-3; 8 bases match TRBD1. The V segment lost 0 bases and the J segment 2 bases; nucleotides outside the gene matches: 0. The germline gives CDR1 MNHEY, CDR2 SVGAGI. The CDR3 is 15 residues long. The chain's CDR3 is CASSYSRGPGNTIYF. DNA of the CDR3: TGTGCCAGCAGTTACTCCAGGGGGCCTGGAAACACCATATATTTT.

In this sample, this clonotype turned up many times. This chain joins TRBV27 and TRBJ2-7; TRBD2 agrees at 8 bases. Trimming at V came to 3 bases and at J to 2 bases, leaving 9 bases not matched to a gene. Germline V gene data show CDR1 as MNHEY and CDR2 as SMNVEV (reference sequence). The CDR3 runs to 16 residues. The CDR3 DNA follows: TGTGCCAGCAGTTTGTCCCCTAGCGGGCAGACCTACGAGCAGTACTTC. Translation: CASSLSPSGQTYEQYF.

The chain joins TRBV4-1 to TRBJ2-5; 8 nucleotides line up with TRBD2. The CDR3 contains 16 residues. With 4 bases clipped from V and 5 bases from J, the junction kept 12 bases outside the gene matches. CDR1 and CDR2 (germline): MGHRA, YSYEKL. CDR3 sequence: CASSRGAGEVRETQYF. CDR3 nucleotide sequence: TGCGCCAGCAGCCGGGGAGCGGGGGAGGTTAGGGAGACCCAGTACTTC.